Following are 30 T cell receptor beta chains from one sample sequenced in a study of blood T cell repertoires in COVID-19. TCRdb's table, derived via immunoSEQ multiplex PCR, lists solely in-frame clones and lacks some. Among tens of thousands of clones, about nine tenths were seen once, and the ten largest hold roughly 2.1%. The sequencing input was peripheral blood. These TCRs come from a man in his forties or fifties with acute or convalescent COVID-19.

This chain connects TRBV7-9 to TRBJ2-2; perhaps TRBD2 as D (5 bases). The CDR3 covers 14 residues. CDR1 and CDR2 from the germline V gene are SEHNR and FQNEAQ (reference sequence). V lost 7 bases, J lost 2 bases, and 11 bases lay in between. The CDR3 loop is CASKTGYNTGELFF. CDR3 in DNA: TGTGCCAGCAAGACGGGATATAACACCGGGGAGCTGTTTTTT.

This clone came up a few times. The chain joins TRBV6-2 or TRBV6-3 to TRBJ1-2; no reliable D call. This CDR3 has 13 residues. The germline V gene has CDR1 MNHEY and CDR2 SVGEGT. The V and J ends lost 2 bases and 7 bases respectively, with 11 bases between them. The CDR3 coding sequence is TGTGCCAGCAGTTACCGGGGAGCATTTGGCTACACCTTC. As protein: CASSYRGAFGYTF.

V is TRBV18 and J is TRBJ1-4, with 9 bases that match TRBD1. This CDR3 is 14 amino acids long. Trimming took 3 bases from V and 7 from J; bases not matched to a gene: 3. Germline values: CDR1 KGHSH, CDR2 LQKENI. The DNA for the CDR3 is TGTGCCAGCTCACCCGGGACAGGGTTTGAAAAACTGTTTTTT. Protein product: CASSPGTGFEKLFF.

This rearrangement joins TRBV28 to TRBJ1-3; TRBD1 aligns across 8 bases. The CDR3 is 16 amino acids. The V gene's germline CDR1 is MDHEN and CDR2 SYDVKM. Trimming took 0 bases from V and 0 from J; bases not matched to a gene: 1. The CDR3 region is CASSLWTGDSGNTIYF. CDR3 coding DNA: TGTGCCAGCAGTTTATGGACAGGGGACTCTGGAAACACCATATATTTT.

V is TRBV12-3 or TRBV12-4 and J is TRBJ2-1; TRBD2 aligns across 8 bases. With 6 bases clipped from V and 7 bases from J, the junction kept 5 bases outside the gene matches. This CDR3 has 13 residues. Written as DNA, the CDR3 is TGTGCCAGCAGGAGCGGGAGCGTTAATGAGCAGTTCTTC. Protein product: CASRSGSVNEQFF.

The J gene is TRBJ2-1, the V gene TRBV4-1; 14 bases are a match to TRBD2. With 3 bases clipped from V and 1 base from J, the junction kept 14 bases outside the gene matches. Germline V gene sequence: CDR1 MGHRA, CDR2 YSYEKL. There are 21 residues in the CDR3. The CDR3 DNA reads as TGCGCCAGCAGCCACGTCTTGACTAGCGGGAGGGCCATAGGTTCCTACAATGAGCAGTTCTTC. Protein: CASSHVLTSGRAIGSYNEQFF.

The chain combines TRBV12-3 or TRBV12-4 with TRBJ2-1; D not certain. CDR3 length: 13 amino acids. V lost 6 bases to trimming and J lost 2 bases, with 8 bases between them. The CDR3 here is CASSQTPYNEQFF. CDR3 nucleotides: TGTGCCAGCAGCCAGACACCCTACAATGAGCAGTTCTTC.

V is TRBV15 and J is TRBJ1-4, with a weak D call TRBD1 (6 bases). Between the trimmed V and J ends, which lost 2 bases and 6 bases, there was a span of 10 bases. CDR3 length: 14 residues. The germline gives CDR1 LNHNV, CDR2 YYDKDF (reference sequence). The CDR3 region has the DNA TGTGCCACCAGCAGACCGGGACACGATGAAAAACTGTTTTTT. This gives the protein CATSRPGHDEKLFF.

This chain's CDR3 is CASSSGLAGGSEQYF. CDR3 coding DNA: TGTGCCAGCAGCTCGGGACTAGCGGGAGGGTCCGAGCAGTACTTC. The chain couples TRBV9 to TRBJ2-7; 16 bases map to TRBD2. This CDR3 has 15 amino acids. After removal of 4 bases from V and 6 bases from J, the junction contained 4 bases not matched to a gene. Germline V gene sequence: CDR1 SGDLS, CDR2 YYNGEE.

V gene TRBV19 combines with J gene TRBJ1-1; D not resolved. Germline V gene data show CDR1 as LNHDA and CDR2 as SQIVND (reference sequence). This CDR3 contains 14 residues. V shed 6 bases and J shed 1 base, with 12 bases lying between them. The CDR3 DNA reads TGTGCCAGTAGCCCAAGGGAGACGAACACTGAAGCTTTCTTT. The encoded protein is CASSPRETNTEAFF.

V gene TRBV3-1 (or the pseudogene TRBV3-2) combines with J gene TRBJ2-1, with 13 bases identical to TRBD2. Germline CDR1 LGHDT, CDR2 YNNKEL (reference sequence). CDR3 length: 15 amino acids. Germline trimming cut 1 base from V and 8 bases from J; bases unmatched to any gene: 2. The CDR3 reads CASSQGTSGSDEQFF. CDR3 in DNA: TGTGCCAGCAGCCAAGGGACTAGCGGGAGTGATGAGCAGTTCTTC.

In this sample, this clone turned up once. One end of the junction varies from germline; a read error may be responsible. This chain links TRBV7-9 with TRBJ2-3; D is possibly TRBD2 (5 bases). The CDR3 loop spans 14 amino acids. Germline assignment: CDR1 SEHNR and CDR2 FQNEAQ (reference sequence). The CDR3: CAGSLTGSPDTQYF. The CDR3, as DNA: TGTGCCGGCAGCTTAACTGGGAGTCCAGATACGCAGTATTTT.

The gene calls are TRBV20-1 and TRBJ1-1, with D uncertain. CDR3 length equals 11 residues. CDR1 and CDR2 (germline): DFQATT, SNEGSKA (reference sequence). Trimming took 6 bases from V and 5 from J, leaving 10 bases between them. CDR3 in DNA: TGCAGTGCCCTGAGAGGTACTGAAGCTTTCTTT. This gives the protein CSALRGTEAFF.

The rearrangement uses TRBV4-3 and TRBJ2-3; TRBD2 might be the D (5 bases). The V end lost 0 bases, the J end lost 0 bases, and 7 bases lay between the germline ends. This CDR3 contains 15 residues. From germline, CDR1 is LGHNA and CDR2 YSLEER. The CDR3 region is CASSQDRTSTDTQYF. The CDR3 DNA reads as TGCGCCAGCAGCCAAGACAGGACTAGCACAGATACGCAGTATTTT.

The chain combines TRBV5-1 with TRBJ2-1; 9 bases line up with TRBD2. This CDR3 spans 17 amino acids. CDR1 is SGHRS and CDR2 is YFSETQ in the germline V gene. The trim removed 3 bases at V and 4 bases at J, leaving 11 bases unmatched. Here the CDR3 DNA reads TGCGCCAGCAGCTCCTTGGTTGGGCGGGAGGGGTACAATGAGCAGTTCTTC. It yields the protein CASSSLVGREGYNEQFF.

This sequence joins TRBV7-9 and TRBJ2-2, with TRBD1 matching 10 bases. After removal of 9 bases from V and 5 bases from J, the junction contained 3 bases not matched to a gene. The CDR3 runs 13 residues. Germline V CDR1 and CDR2: SEHNR, FQNEAQ (reference sequence). Here the CDR3 reads CASGTGVTGELFF. In nucleotides, the CDR3 is TGTGCCAGTGGGACAGGGGTAACCGGGGAGCTGTTTTTT.

The CDR3 DNA sequence: TGCGCCAGCAGCCCGAAAGCGGCCCAGAACCTAGGCGAGCAGTACTTC. It is translated as CASSPKAAQNLGEQYF. V usage is TRBV5-1 and J usage is TRBJ2-7; tentatively, D is TRBD2 (5 bases). The CDR3 spans 16 residues. From germline, CDR1 is SGHRS and CDR2 YFSETQ. V was shortened by 4 bases and J by 6 bases, with 23 bases between the two germline ends.

The chain is built from TRBV4-1 and TRBJ2-3; the D gene is possibly TRBD2 (6 bases). Germline lookup yields CDR1 MGHRA and CDR2 YSYEKL. There are 14 residues in the CDR3. V gave up 4 bases and J gave up 6 bases, with 14 bases separating them. The CDR3 sequence is CASSRQQEGDTQYF. DNA for the CDR3: TGCGCCAGCAGCCGCCAACAGGAGGGGGATACGCAGTATTTT.

The CDR3 DNA reads as TGTGCCAGCTCGCCACAGGGGAGGAATTCGGACGAGCAGTACGTC. This codes for CASSPQGRNSDEQYV. The genes are TRBV18 and TRBJ2-7; TRBD1 is a possible D gene (7 bases). Germline CDR1 KGHSH, CDR2 LQKENI. The CDR3 is made up of 15 amino acids.

V and J are TRBV3-1 (or the pseudogene TRBV3-2) and TRBJ2-7; the match to TRBD1 covers 10 bases. The CDR3 contains 15 residues. V trimming: 1 base; J trimming: 2 bases; junction bases outside the gene matches: 2. Germline V gene lookup returns CDR1 LGHDT and CDR2 YNNKEL (reference sequence). CDR3 residues: CASSQVTGGPYEQYF. The DNA for the CDR3 is TGTGCCAGCAGCCAAGTGACAGGGGGCCCCTACGAGCAGTACTTC.

This clone was counted once. The chain joins TRBV3-1 (or the pseudogene TRBV3-2) to TRBJ2-3; 8 bases align to TRBD1. With V trimmed by 0 bases and J by 0 bases, 14 bases remained unmatched. Germline CDR1 LGHDT, CDR2 YNNKEL (reference sequence). CDR3 length: 20 amino acids. CDR3 coding DNA: TGTGCCAGCAGCCAAGATAAAGAGCAGGGGGCCAGAAATAGCACAGATACGCAGTATTTT. Translation gives CASSQDKEQGARNSTDTQYF.

The chain carries TRBV14 and TRBJ1-6; D is undetermined. The germline CDR1 and CDR2 sequences are SGHDN and FVKESK. The germline V and J ends were trimmed by 0 bases and 8 bases, with 8 bases remaining between them. The CDR3 covers 14 residues. The CDR3 region has the DNA TGTGCCAGCAGCCAAGAGCGGAGAGATTCACCCCTCCACTTT. Translated: CASSQERRDSPLHF.

This clone was seen only a few times. This chain links TRBV11-3 with TRBJ2-3; weak D call: TRBD2 (5 bases). In germline, CDR1 is SGHNT, CDR2 YENEEA. The CDR3 is 16 amino acids. Between the trimmed V and J ends, which lost 1 base and 0 bases, there was a span of 11 bases. The CDR3 loop is CASSLGHGMSTDTQYF. CDR3 bases: TGTGCCAGCAGCTTAGGGCACGGGATGAGCACAGATACGCAGTATTTT.

The rearrangement uses TRBV7-2 and TRBJ2-5; tentative D call: TRBD1 (6 bases). The CDR3 spans 15 residues. Looked up from germline, CDR1 is SGHTA and CDR2 is FQGNSA. With 1 base removed from V and 5 bases from J, the gap between germline ends came to 14 bases. CDR3 DNA sequence: TGTGCCAGCAGCTTAGAGTGGACAGATGATGAGACCCAGTACTTC. Translated: CASSLEWTDDETQYF.

This clone was observed a handful of times. This chain connects TRBV2 to TRBJ2-1; D unclear. Per the germline V gene, CDR1 is SNHLY and CDR2 is FYNNEI. The CDR3 extends over 15 amino acids. V was clipped by 3 bases and J by 2 bases, with 11 bases between them. The CDR3 loop is CASSDGYDTYNEQFF. The CDR3 DNA follows: TGTGCCAGCAGTGACGGCTATGACACCTACAATGAGCAGTTCTTC.

The table lists this clone with a few counts. The V gene is TRBV3-1 (or the pseudogene TRBV3-2), the J gene TRBJ2-1; 7 bases align to TRBD2. Per germline, CDR1 LGHDT and CDR2 YNNKEL (reference sequence). This CDR3 has 16 residues. The V segment lost 1 base and the J segment 3 bases; nucleotides outside the gene matches: 6. The CDR3 nucleotides read TGTGCCAGCAGCCAAGGGGCGGGAGAGGGCTACAATGAGCAGTTCTTC. This encodes CASSQGAGEGYNEQFF.

This clone was recorded once. The rearrangement links TRBV11-3 to TRBJ2-1; D gene uncertain. The CDR3 loop spans 16 amino acids. V was clipped by 1 base and J by 6 bases, with 16 bases between them. Germline V gene lookup returns CDR1 SGHNT and CDR2 YENEEA. Here the CDR3 reads CASSLGPPGASNEQFF. In DNA form, the CDR3 reads TGTGCCAGCAGCTTAGGTCCTCCCGGAGCGTCCAATGAGCAGTTCTTC.

The rearrangement uses TRBV5-4 and TRBJ2-2, with D maybe TRBD1 (5 bases). Germline loops: CDR1 SGHNT, CDR2 YYREEE (reference sequence). Trimming took 7 bases from V and 0 from J, leaving 10 bases between them. The CDR3 contains 14 residues. This chain's CDR3 is CASGLQANTGELFF. CDR3 coding DNA: TGTGCCAGCGGGTTACAGGCGAACACCGGGGAGCTGTTTTTT.

In the case of this clone: This sample includes further DNA sequences coding for the same CDR3. The chain joins TRBV5-1 to TRBJ2-2; D may be TRBD1 (6 bases). Germline V gives CDR1 SGHRS, CDR2 YFSETQ. CDR3 length: 16 residues. The germline V and J ends were trimmed by 1 base and 2 bases, with 12 bases remaining between them. CDR3: CASSLRAGANTGELFF. The CDR3 DNA reads as TGCGCCAGCAGCTTGCGGGCAGGGGCTAACACCGGGGAGCTGTTTTTT.

The rearrangement uses TRBV4-1 and TRBJ1-5, with D maybe TRBD1 (6 bases). V was shortened by 10 bases and J by 4 bases, with 20 bases between the two germline ends. CDR3 size: 15 residues. The germline CDR1 and CDR2 sequences are MGHRA and YSYEKL. The CDR3 reads CATSVGQQSNQPQHF. As DNA, the CDR3 is TGCGCCACTTCGGTCGGACAGCAGAGTAATCAGCCCCAGCATTTT.